The present entry profiles one T cell receptor (beta chain) with its context. Its antigen is currently unknown. This CDR3 has 14 amino acids. Looked up from germline, CDR1 is SGHDT and CDR2 is YYEEEE. Trimming took 2 bases from V and 1 from J, leaving 9 bases between them. Amplification used 60 Vbeta primers and 13 Jbeta primers. Profiled with immunoSEQ multiplex PCR; TCRdb holds only in-frame clones, not every one. Of around 130,000 clones in the sample, less than 85% were seen once. The sample is drawn from a study of cytomegalovirus exposure and HLA in healthy donors. Donors showed nominal health when sampled, although they likely had unrecorded immune exposures. General study results and limits: Reportedly, diagnosis of cytomegalovirus status by the classifier showed high specificity and sensitivity. Analysis performed later found under 20,000 TCR beta sequences associated with HLA alleles at 0.05 false discovery rate. Later work found that TCR association rates differed between HLA loci; DRB1 had the most and HLA-C the fewest.

This chain uses TRBV5-6 with TRBJ1-1, with D perhaps TRBD1 (6 bases). Material: PBMCs. The sequence came from a man between 35 and 55 years old in good health and CMV-seronegative. The CDR3 DNA reads TGTGCCAGCAGCTTCGGACAGAAGAACACTGAAGCTTTCTTT. Translation gives CASSFGQKNTEAFF. The full variable domain, in which reference TRBV5-6 and TRBJ1-1 provide the parts outside the CDR3, is DAGVTQSPTHLIKTRGQQVTLRCSPKSGHDTVSWYQQALGQGPQFIFQYYEEEERQRGNFPDRFSGHQFPNYSSELNVNALLLGDSALYLCASSFGQKNTEAFFGQGTRLTVV.